Presented here are 24 T cell receptor beta chains from one specimen sequenced in a study of spatial heterogeneity in lung cancer. Study findings and constraints: Tumor mutation count correlated with how many alpha and beta TCRs expanded intratumorally.

These TCRs' antigens remain unknown. As to time point: sample taken at primary tumor resection. TCRdb used MiXCR to reprocess the 5' RACE reads, holding one entry per CDR3 protein. This sample has approximately 4,600 distinct CDR3 sequences, with around 8% found just once. The sequencing used lung tumor tissue, collected at surgery. The source of these receptors is a male donor with early-stage non-small cell lung cancer.

This clonotype is medium-sized (0.01 to 0.1%) in the sample. This chain joins TRBV12-5 and TRBJ2-1; a possible D gene is TRBD2 (5 bases). Germline V gene data show CDR1 as LGHNT and CDR2 as FRNRAP. Trimming removed 5 bases at V and 4 bases at J, with 9 bases between. CDR3 size: 13 residues. CDR3 sequence: CASGPTGYNEQFF. In DNA, the CDR3 is TGTGCTAGTGGTCCGACGGGATACAATGAGCAGTTCTTC.

This clonotype rates as medium-sized (0.01 to 0.1%). The genes are TRBV12-3 or TRBV12-4 and TRBJ2-3; 8 nucleotides align to TRBD2. J gave up 3 bases and V 6 bases, and 8 bases lay outside the gene matches. The CDR3 consists of 15 residues. CDR3 residues: CASSRLGGATDTQYF. CDR3 nucleotides: TGTGCCAGCAGCCGTCTCGGGGGGGCGACAGATACGCAGTATTTT.

This clonotype was seen ten or more times. The chain has TRBV29-1 and TRBJ2-7; 8 bases map to TRBD1. The CDR3 totals 14 residues. The junction had 10 bases not matched to a gene; V was cut back by 2 bases and J by 7 bases. Germline values: CDR1 SQVTM, CDR2 ANQGSEA. The CDR3 region has the DNA TGCAGCGTTGAAAGAGGTCAGGGGGCTGGAGAGCAGTACTTC. Amino acid sequence: CSVERGQGAGEQYF.

This clonotype was observed a single time. The chain uses TRBV11-2 and TRBJ2-3, with D uncertain. This CDR3 is built from 11 residues. CDR1 is SGHAT, CDR2 FQNNGV, per germline. V was clipped by 5 bases and J by 2 bases, with 2 bases between them. The DNA of the CDR3 is TGTGCCAGCAGCCCCACAGATACGCAGTATTTT. Its translation is CASSPTDTQYF.

Note on this clonotype: With a much larger clone just one base away, this may be a read error. DNA of the CDR3: TGTGCCAGCAGCTCTAGTAGCGGGAGCACAGATACGCCGTATTTT. Protein product: CASSSSSGSTDTPYF. The chain couples TRBV5-4 to TRBJ2-3; 9 nucleotides line up with TRBD2. CDR1 is SGHNT, CDR2 YYREEE, per germline (reference sequence). The CDR3 length is 15 residues.

By sample share, this clonotype is medium-sized (0.01 to 0.1%). The V call is TRBV10-3, the J call TRBJ1-5; D is unclear. Germline lookup yields CDR1 ENHRY and CDR2 SYGVKD. Between the trimmed V and J ends, which lost 8 bases and 7 bases, there was a span of 15 bases. The CDR3 is 13 residues long. As DNA, the CDR3 is TGTGCCATCGCCCCAGGCCAAGGGCAGCCCCAGCATTTT. Translation: CAIAPGQGQPQHF.

The chain recombines TRBV2 with TRBJ1-1; D gene unclear. Germline V lookup: CDR1 SNHLY, CDR2 FYNNEI. Between the trimmed V and J ends, which lost 4 bases and 4 bases, there was a span of 10 bases. CDR3 length equals 13 residues. The CDR3, as DNA: TGTGCCAGCAGTGCCCCAGTACGCACTGAAGCTTTCTTT. It is translated as CASSAPVRTEAFF.

This clonotype was observed at least ten times. This chain joins TRBV29-1 and TRBJ2-2; 9 bases map to TRBD2. The CDR3 is 14 amino acids. After removal of 1 base from V and 3 bases from J, the junction contained 0 bases not matched to a gene. From germline, CDR1 is SQVTM and CDR2 ANQGSEA. The CDR3 nucleotides read TGCAGCGTTGAAGGCGGGAGGGACACCGGGGAGCTGTTTTTT. Encoded protein: CSVEGGRDTGELFF.

In this sample, this clonotype is large. This rearrangement joins TRBV20-1 to TRBJ2-3; 10 bases fit TRBD1. The CDR3 runs 14 residues. Germline V gives CDR1 DFQATT, CDR2 SNEGSKA (reference sequence). With 5 bases clipped from V and 1 base from J, the junction kept 3 bases outside the gene matches. The CDR3 DNA follows: TGCAGTGCTGCCGGGACAGGGGGCACAGATACGCAGTATTTT. Translation: CSAAGTGGTDTQYF.

This clonotype is termed medium-sized (0.01 to 0.1%). This chain connects TRBV12-3 or TRBV12-4 to TRBJ2-1; perhaps TRBD2 as D (6 bases). V lost 6 bases and J lost 6, with 15 bases in between. This CDR3 comprises 14 residues. The CDR3 DNA follows: TGTGCCAGCAGGCGGGACCAGGGTTTCAATGAGCAGTTCTTC. This translates into CASRRDQGFNEQFF.

In its sample, this clonotype ranks as medium-sized. This chain links TRBV28 with TRBJ2-5; D is possibly TRBD1 (6 bases). Germline CDR1 MDHEN, CDR2 SYDVKM. The V end was cut by 4 bases, the J end by 2 bases, with 11 bases between. The CDR3 has 14 residues. The CDR3 DNA sequence: TGTGCCAGCAGTTCCCCGGACAGACAAGAGACCCAGTACTTC. Translation: CASSSPDRQETQYF.

This clonotype came up many times. V usage is TRBV7-9 and J usage is TRBJ2-1; TRBD2 matches 12 bases. This CDR3 contains 16 residues. Germline trimming cut 4 bases from V and 4 bases from J; bases unmatched to any gene: 5. The germline V gene has CDR1 SEHNR and CDR2 FQNEAQ (reference sequence). CDR3 in amino acids: CASSSMTSGRYNEQFF. The CDR3 DNA reads TGTGCCAGCAGCTCAATGACTAGCGGGAGATACAATGAGCAGTTCTTC.

This clonotype is judged medium-sized. The rearrangement uses TRBV20-1 and TRBJ2-1; 7 nucleotides agree with TRBD1. The V and J ends lost 6 bases and 9 bases, in that order; junction bases with no gene match: 11. CDR1 is DFQATT, CDR2 SNEGSKA, per germline (reference sequence). The length of the CDR3 is 13 residues. The CDR3 spells CSAGQQIGPEQFF. Written as DNA, the CDR3 is TGCAGTGCGGGACAGCAGATCGGTCCTGAGCAGTTCTTC.

This clonotype appeared many times. V usage is TRBV7-8 and J usage is TRBJ2-7; TRBD1 agrees at 7 bases. This CDR3 contains 14 residues. With V trimmed by 4 bases and J by 5 bases, 8 bases remained unmatched. CDR1 is SGHVS, CDR2 FQNEAQ, per germline. DNA for the CDR3: TGTGCCAGCAGCTCCCGGGACAGTAAAGACGAGCAGTACTTC. This codes for CASSSRDSKDEQYF.

This clonotype is deemed medium-sized. The V gene is TRBV5-1, the J gene TRBJ2-2, with 14 positions matching TRBD2. V gave up 3 bases and J gave up 6 bases; unmatched junction bases: 1. Germline values: CDR1 SGHRS, CDR2 YFSETQ. This CDR3 is built from 15 residues. The CDR3 DNA follows: TGCGCCAGCAGCTGGGGACTAGCGGGGGCCGGGGAGCTGTTTTTT. It yields the protein CASSWGLAGAGELFF.

This clonotype is medium-sized by share. The V gene is TRBV27, the J gene TRBJ2-2; TRBD2 agrees at 10 bases. J gave up 6 bases and V 4 bases, and 5 bases lay outside the gene matches. The length of the CDR3 is 15 residues. Germline CDR1 and CDR2: MNHEY and SMNVEV (reference sequence). CDR3 in amino acids: CASSWTSGQAGELFF. The CDR3 nucleotides are TGTGCCAGCAGTTGGACTAGCGGTCAGGCCGGGGAGCTGTTTTTT.

This clonotype was seen many times. This chain connects TRBV2 to TRBJ2-1; D is ambiguous. CDR1 is SNHLY, CDR2 FYNNEI, per germline. The CDR3 runs to 11 residues. Trimming removed 6 bases at V and 7 bases at J, with 7 bases between. The CDR3 here is CASRDENEQFF. CDR3 in DNA: TGTGCCAGCAGAGACGAGAATGAGCAGTTCTTC.

This clonotype is classed as medium-sized. This chain uses TRBV7-9 with TRBJ2-5, with D possibly being TRBD1 (5 bases). The CDR3 runs to 13 residues. CDR1 and CDR2 (germline): SEHNR, FQNEAQ (reference sequence). V was shortened by 6 bases and J by 5 bases, with 13 bases between the two germline ends. CDR3 amino acids: CASRRDSAETQYF. The DNA for the CDR3 is TGTGCCAGCAGGCGAGACAGCGCGGAGACCCAGTACTTC.

By share, this clonotype counts as medium-sized (0.01 to 0.1%). The chain carries TRBV29-1 and TRBJ2-5; TRBD1 agrees at 10 bases. V gave up 3 bases and J gave up 4 bases; unmatched junction bases: 8. The CDR3 has 15 residues. Germline CDR1 SQVTM, CDR2 ANQGSEA. The DNA of the CDR3 is TGCAGCGTTGACTCGACAGGGGGCGCGGGAGAGACCCAGTACTTC. Its translation: CSVDSTGGAGETQYF.

By its share, this clonotype is medium-sized (0.01 to 0.1%). The chain carries TRBV12-3 or TRBV12-4 and TRBJ2-5; 7 bases are shared with TRBD2. V lost 5 bases, J lost 5 bases, and 17 bases stayed unmatched. The CDR3 has 17 residues. For the CDR3, the DNA is TGTGCCAGCAGTCCCACCTGGGAAGCGGGAATTTGGGAGACCCAGTACTTC. As protein: CASSPTWEAGIWETQYF.

This clonotype was counted at least ten times. As DNA, the CDR3 is TGTGCCAGCAGCTTGGGACTAGCGGGGGCCTGGTACTTC. Its translation: CASSLGLAGAWYF. The V call is TRBV2, the J call TRBJ2-4; 14 bases agree with TRBD2. Germline CDR1 SNHLY, CDR2 FYNNEI. The trim removed 6 bases at V and 15 bases at J, leaving 7 bases unmatched. This CDR3 contains 13 residues.

Judged by abundance, this clonotype is large (0.1 to 1%). The CDR3 DNA reads TGCAGTGCTAGTCACCGACGGGGGGATTTAATATATAGCAATCAGCCCCAGCATTTT. Translated, it gives CSASHRRGDLIYSNQPQHF. The gene calls are TRBV20-1 and TRBJ1-5, with D possibly matching TRBD1 (5 bases). Germline V gives CDR1 DFQATT, CDR2 SNEGSKA (reference sequence). CDR3 size: 19 residues. The V and J ends lost 3 bases and 0 bases respectively, with 24 bases between them.

The chain couples TRBV6-5 to TRBJ2-2; 10 bases are shared with TRBD1. The J segment lost 0 bases and the V segment lost 6 bases, leaving 4 bases of the junction unmatched. The V gene's germline CDR1 is MNHEY and CDR2 SVGAGI. This CDR3 is 16 amino acids long. The CDR3 loop is CASSRGQGANTGELFF. The CDR3 nucleotides read TGTGCCAGCAGCCGAGGACAGGGGGCGAACACCGGGGAGCTGTTTTTT.

The sample holds many counts of this clonotype. V gene TRBV13 combines with J gene TRBJ2-1; D not resolved. CDR3 length: 16 amino acids. Trimming removed 5 bases from V and 2 bases from J, with 16 bases in between. Germline V gene lookup returns CDR1 PRHDT and CDR2 FYEKMQ (reference sequence). The DNA for the CDR3 is TGTGCCAGCAGCCCCCGACATTCATACACCTACAATGAGCAGTTCTTC. Protein product: CASSPRHSYTYNEQFF.